Each of the 24 T cell receptor beta chains below was sequenced from the same sample in a study of T cells in Graves' hyperthyroidism and ophthalmopathy. Amplified TCR beta CDR3 regions derived from RNA transcripts. First-round RT-PCR with HTBI primers amplified the TCR CDR3 region. TCRdb reprocessed the multiplex PCR reads with MiXCR, giving one entry per CDR3 protein. Here the sample spans roughly 500,000 distinct CDR3 sequences, roughly 45% being singletons. The specimen was peripheral blood or thyroid tissue (not recorded which). The receptors were sampled from an adult woman with Graves' disease, either hyperthyroidism or ophthalmopathy (not recorded which).

This chain uses TRBV7-2 with TRBJ1-5; weak D call: TRBD1 (6 bases). Trimming took 2 bases from V and 9 from J, leaving 14 bases between them. Germline CDR1 SGHTA, CDR2 FQGNSA. This CDR3 has 14 amino acids. For the CDR3, the DNA is TGTGCCAGCAGCTTAAGGGGCGGAGGGGGGCCCCAGCATTTT. This gives the protein CASSLRGGGGPQHF. The full variable domain, rest sourced from reference TRBV7-2 and TRBJ1-5, is GAGVSQSPSNKVTEKGKDVELRCDPISGHTALYWYRQSLGQGLEFLIYFQGNSAPDKSGLPSDRFSAERTGGSVSTLTIQRTQQEDSAVYLCASSLRGGGGPQHFGDGTRLSIL.

A few counts support this clonotype. The chain couples TRBV14 to TRBJ1-5; unclear D gene. There are 12 residues in the CDR3. Trimming removed 2 bases from V and 5 bases from J, with 4 bases in between. Germline CDR1 reads SGHDN; CDR2 reads FVKESK. The CDR3 is CASSQKDQPQHF. CDR3 nucleotide sequence: TGTGCCAGCAGCCAAAAGGATCAGCCCCAGCATTTT.

The chain couples TRBV29-1 to TRBJ2-5; D is unresolved. The ends were cut back, 4 bases at V and 4 bases at J, with 19 bases in the middle. The CDR3 covers 15 residues. Germline CDR1 and CDR2: SQVTM and ANQGSEA. CDR3 region: CSVVFAKWLRETQYF. The CDR3 DNA sequence: TGCAGCGTTGTTTTTGCCAAATGGTTAAGAGAGACCCAGTACTTC.

As regards this clonotype: With a much larger clone just one base away, this may be a read error. Lacking the conserved final phenylalanine or tryptophan, this CDR3 likely reflects a read error. The chain couples TRBV6-5 to TRBJ1-2, with TRBD1 matching 9 bases. The CDR3 loop spans 14 amino acids. Germline lookup yields CDR1 MNHEY and CDR2 SVGAGI. The V segment lost 2 bases and the J segment 7 bases; nucleotides outside the gene matches: 5. The CDR3 is CASSYRDRVIGYTL. CDR3 sequence (DNA): TGTGCCAGCAGTTACCGGGACAGGGTGATTGGCTACACCCTC.

In this sample, this clonotype turned up many times. This chain's CDR3 is CSARAFRRARAYGYTF. CDR3 coding DNA: TGCAGTGCTAGGGCCTTTAGGAGGGCGCGGGCCTATGGCTACACCTTC. This chain uses TRBV20-1 with TRBJ1-2, with D uncertain. Germline V CDR1 and CDR2: DFQATT, SNEGSKA (reference sequence). The CDR3 has 16 amino acids. The ends were cut back, 3 bases at V and 4 bases at J, with 21 bases in the middle.

The chain has TRBV7-9 and TRBJ1-2; tentatively, D is TRBD1 (5 bases). The germline V gene has CDR1 SEHNR and CDR2 FQNEAQ (reference sequence). Trimming removed 3 bases from V and 7 bases from J, with 12 bases in between. This CDR3 region has 13 residues. The DNA for the CDR3 is TGTGCCAGCAGCTTCCAGGGATACTTTGGCTACACCTTC. Protein product: CASSFQGYFGYTF.

In this sample, this clonotype turned up many times. The chain carries TRBV19 and TRBJ1-1; 8 bases align to TRBD1. The CDR3 sequence is 14 residues long. CDR1 is LNHDA, CDR2 SQIVND, per germline (reference sequence). V dropped 4 bases and J dropped 6; count of bases not matched to a gene: 7. The CDR3 nucleotides are TGTGCCAGTAGTAACGACAGGGGAGAAGCTGAAGCTTTCTTT. It translates to CASSNDRGEAEAFF.

This clonotype was seen a few times. The CDR3 DNA sequence: TGTGCCAGCAGTGAACTCGGATCAGGGGAAAGCGAGCAGTACTTC. Amino acid sequence: CASSELGSGESEQYF. The rearrangement joins TRBV6-1 to TRBJ2-7; a weak D match, TRBD1 (6 bases). Trimming stripped 2 bases from V and 6 bases from J, with 17 bases between. Germline V gives CDR1 MNHNS, CDR2 SASEGT. The CDR3 spans 15 residues.

The sample holds a few counts of this clonotype. This may be a read error, as it is one base from a much larger clone. V and J are TRBV10-1 and TRBJ2-5; no firm D call. Germline CDR1 and CDR2: WNHNN and SYGVQD (reference sequence). This CDR3 contains 11 residues. V dropped 8 bases and J dropped 5 bases, with 9 bases sitting between them. The CDR3 loop is CASAPQETQYF. CDR3 bases: TGCGCCAGCGCACCCCAGGAGACCCAGTACTTC.

The sample holds a few counts of this clonotype. The chain couples TRBV7-9 to TRBJ2-7, with TRBD2 matching over 9 bases. Trimming removed 6 bases from V and 2 bases from J; junction bases left unmatched: 8. The CDR3 has 15 amino acids. Germline assignment: CDR1 SEHNR and CDR2 FQNEAQ (reference sequence). CDR3 bases: TGTGCCAGCAGTGCACCGGGACTAGCCACCTACGAGCAGTACTTC. This codes for CASSAPGLATYEQYF.

The table lists this clonotype with many counts. The gene calls are TRBV24-1 and TRBJ2-7; weak D call: TRBD2 (5 bases). The CDR3 length is 12 residues. Trimming pared 5 bases from V and 5 bases from J, leaving 9 bases between. CDR1 and CDR2 (germline): KGHDR, SFDVKD. CDR3 in DNA: TGTGCCACCAGTGTTGAGGGTCACGAGCAGTACTTC. Its protein is CATSVEGHEQYF.

With regard to this clonotype: One base away lies a much larger clone, so this may be a sequencing read error. V usage is TRBV5-5 and J usage is TRBJ2-7; D remains ambiguous. Per the germline V gene, CDR1 is SGHKS and CDR2 is YYEKEE (reference sequence). This CDR3 comprises 12 residues. The CDR3 protein is CASSLVLEEQCF. CDR3 DNA sequence: TGTGCCAGCAGCTTGGTCCTTGAAGAGCAGTGCTTC.

Turning to this clonotype: A much larger clone lies one base from this, so it may be a read error. V gene TRBV7-8 combines with J gene TRBJ1-5; weak D call: TRBD1 (6 bases). The CDR3 sequence is 14 residues long. V was pared by 7 bases and J by 9 bases, with 19 bases between. The germline V gene encodes CDR1 SGHVS and CDR2 FQNEAQ. The CDR3, as DNA: TGTGCCAGCAAGGACAGCTCCCTAGAGGGGCCCCAGCATTTT. This sequence encodes CASKDSSLEGPQHF.

The rearrangement joins TRBV5-1 to TRBJ1-1; the D gene is possibly TRBD1 (5 bases). The CDR3 loop spans 17 amino acids. CDR1 is SGHRS and CDR2 is YFSETQ in the germline V gene. Trimming removed 0 bases at V and 4 bases at J, with 19 bases between. The CDR3 DNA is TGCGCCAGCAGCTTGGGCGGGACGAACCCAGCGGGCACTGAAGCTTTCTTT. It is translated as CASSLGGTNPAGTEAFF.

The sample holds a few counts of this clonotype. This chain joins TRBV24-1 and TRBJ1-1, with no clear D. There are 15 residues in the CDR3. The germline CDR1 and CDR2 sequences are KGHDR and SFDVKD. Trimming left V 1 base short and J 6 bases short, with 14 bases between. For the CDR3, the DNA is TGTGCCACCAGTGATTTACGGCCCCGGGTCCCTGAAGCTTTCTTT. As protein: CATSDLRPRVPEAFF.

The rearrangement uses TRBV7-9 and TRBJ1-6; 8 bases match TRBD1. The trim removed 5 bases at V and 3 bases at J, leaving 3 bases unmatched. Germline CDR1 and CDR2: SEHNR and FQNEAQ (reference sequence). This CDR3 has 15 amino acids. CDR3 bases: TGTGCCAGCAGCAAGGGGACAGGCTATAATTCACCCCTCCACTTT. Translated: CASSKGTGYNSPLHF.

The chain employs TRBV6-5 and TRBJ1-1; 11 bases map to TRBD1. Germline CDR1 MNHEY, CDR2 SVGAGI. This CDR3 comprises 16 residues. V trimming: 3 bases; J trimming: 0 bases; junction bases outside the gene matches: 3. In nucleotides, the CDR3 is TGTGCCAGCAGTTATGGACAGGGGGCCATGAACACTGAAGCTTTCTTT. The encoded protein is CASSYGQGAMNTEAFF.

The DNA for the CDR3 is TGTGCCAGCAGCGGAGGCGTATCAACGCTTTCCTACGAGCAGTACTTC. Its protein product is CASSGGVSTLSYEQYF. The chain couples TRBV7-9 to TRBJ2-7; possibly TRBD2 for D (5 bases). V lost 5 bases and J 1 base, leaving 18 bases between the germline ends. Germline V gene sequence: CDR1 SEHNR, CDR2 FQNEAQ (reference sequence). The CDR3 has 16 residues.

This clonotype was picked up many times. The chain couples TRBV24-1 to TRBJ1-1; 7 bases are shared with TRBD1. V was clipped by 9 bases and J by 10 bases; unmatched bases: 10. Germline loops: CDR1 KGHDR, CDR2 SFDVKD. This CDR3 spans 12 amino acids. This chain's CDR3 is CATQNRGTRAFF. The CDR3, as DNA: TGTGCCACCCAAAACAGGGGCACGCGAGCTTTCTTT.

This clonotype was seen at least ten times. This chain links TRBV15 with TRBJ2-5; 10 nucleotides match TRBD1. This CDR3 region has 19 residues. Germline values: CDR1 LNHNV, CDR2 YYDKDF (reference sequence). The junction had 12 bases not matched to a gene; V was cut back by 1 base and J by 1 base. CDR3: CATSRVDRGRLFGQETQYF. The CDR3 nucleotides are TGTGCCACCAGCAGAGTCGACAGGGGGCGTCTCTTTGGCCAAGAGACCCAGTACTTC.

This clonotype was found once. V usage is TRBV20-1 and J usage is TRBJ2-7, with 8 bases matching TRBD1. This CDR3 has 15 residues. The V gene end was trimmed by 1 base and the J gene end by 2 bases; junction bases not matched to a gene: 7. From germline, CDR1 is DFQATT and CDR2 SNEGSKA (reference sequence). The CDR3 coding sequence is TGCAGTGCTAGAGGCCCCGGACAGGGTGCCTACGAGCAGTACTTC. As protein: CSARGPGQGAYEQYF.

The V gene is TRBV20-1, the J gene TRBJ1-2; D ambiguous. CDR1 and CDR2 (germline): DFQATT, SNEGSKA (reference sequence). V was pared by 3 bases and J by 10 bases, with 9 bases between. The length of the CDR3 is 10 residues. CDR3 loop: CSARADPYTF. The CDR3 DNA reads as TGCAGTGCTAGGGCCGACCCCTACACCTTC.

This clonotype has ten or more counts. This rearrangement joins TRBV6-5 to TRBJ1-2; D perhaps matches TRBD1 (6 bases). Germline V gives CDR1 MNHEY, CDR2 SVGAGI. The CDR3 loop spans 13 amino acids. V was clipped by 2 bases and J by 8 bases, with 12 bases between them. The CDR3 is CASSYSGGRGYTF. The DNA of the CDR3 is TGTGCCAGCAGTTACAGTGGGGGGCGAGGCTACACCTTC.

This clonotype was recorded many times. The genes are TRBV27 and TRBJ1-4; D remains ambiguous. The CDR3 totals 14 residues. Germline V gene sequence: CDR1 MNHEY, CDR2 SMNVEV (reference sequence). Trimming left V 6 bases short and J 0 bases short, with 8 bases between. DNA of the CDR3: TGTGCCAGCAGAACAGTAACAACTAATGAAAAACTGTTTTTT. It is translated as CASRTVTTNEKLFF.